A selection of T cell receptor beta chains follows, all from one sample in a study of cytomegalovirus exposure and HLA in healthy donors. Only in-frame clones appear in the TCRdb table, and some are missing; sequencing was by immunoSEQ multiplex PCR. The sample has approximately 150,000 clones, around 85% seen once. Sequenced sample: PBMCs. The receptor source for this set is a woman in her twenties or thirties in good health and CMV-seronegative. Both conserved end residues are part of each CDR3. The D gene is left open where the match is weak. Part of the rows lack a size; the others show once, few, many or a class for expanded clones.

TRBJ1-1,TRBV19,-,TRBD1,TGTGCCACCAAAACAGGGGGCACTGAAGCTTTCTTT,CATKTGGTEAFF
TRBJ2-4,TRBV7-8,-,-,TGTGCCAGCAGCTTAGGCGGGGTGGCCAAAAACATTCAGTACTTC,CASSLGGVAKNIQYF
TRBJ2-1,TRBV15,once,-,TGTGCCACCAGCAGAGACTACCTCAATGAGCAGTTCTTC,CATSRDYLNEQFF
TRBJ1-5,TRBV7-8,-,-,TGTGCCAGCAGCCCTAACAGGTTCAATCAGCCCCAGCATTTT,CASSPNRFNQPQHF
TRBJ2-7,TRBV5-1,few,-,TGCGCCAGCAGCTTATTACAGTCCTACGAGCAGTACTTC,CASSLLQSYEQYF
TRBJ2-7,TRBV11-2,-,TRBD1,TGTGCCAGCAGCTTAGGCTGGCAGGGGGCTTACGAGCAGTACTTC,CASSLGWQGAYEQYF
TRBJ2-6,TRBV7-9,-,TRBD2,TGTGCCAGCAGCCCACCACTAGCGGGCTCTGGGGCCAACGTCCTGACTTTC,CASSPPLAGSGANVLTF
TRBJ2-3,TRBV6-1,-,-,TGTGCCAGCAGTGAATTGGCGGCCACGGGGTTCGGAGATACGCAGTATTTT,CASSELAATGFGDTQYF
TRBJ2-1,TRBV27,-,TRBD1,TGTGCCAGCAGGGGGACAGGCAACCCCAGTGGGCAGTTCTTC,CASRGTGNPSGQFF
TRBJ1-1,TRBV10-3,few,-,TGTGCCATCAGTGGGGGCAGGGCGAGGATGAACACTGAAGCTTTCTTT,CAISGGRARMNTEAFF
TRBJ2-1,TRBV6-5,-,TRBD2,TGTGCCAGCAGGCTAGCGGGAGGGTACAATGAGCAGTTCTTC,CASRLAGGYNEQFF
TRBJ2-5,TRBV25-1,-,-,TGTGCCAGCAGTGAATACGGGGGACAGCGTAAAGAGACCCAGTACTTC,CASSEYGGQRKETQYF
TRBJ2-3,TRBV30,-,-,TGTGCCTGGAGTTTCGATAGCCTGGGCACAGATACGCAGTATTTT,CAWSFDSLGTDTQYF
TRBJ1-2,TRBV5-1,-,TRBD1,TGCGCCAGCAGCTTGGGGCCGGGACAGGAATCCTATGGCTACACCTTC,CASSLGPGQESYGYTF
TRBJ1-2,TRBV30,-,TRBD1,TGTGCCTGGAGTGCGGGACAGGGCTCCGGCTACACCTTC,CAWSAGQGSGYTF
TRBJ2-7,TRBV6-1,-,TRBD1,TGTGCCAGCAGCGAAGGGACAGGGGGCTTGGGCTACGAGCAGTACTTC,CASSEGTGGLGYEQYF
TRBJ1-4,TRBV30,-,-,TGTGCCTGGAGTGTACGCTCAGGGCTAGCTAATGAAAAACTGTTTTTT,CAWSVRSGLANEKLFF
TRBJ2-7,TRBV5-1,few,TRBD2,TGCGCCAGCAGCTCCGAGGGACTAGCGGGAGTATACGAGCAGTACTTC,CASSSEGLAGVYEQYF
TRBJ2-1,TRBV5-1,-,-,TGCGCCAGCAGCTCCCTCGGGGGTGAGCAGTTCTTC,CASSSLGGEQFF
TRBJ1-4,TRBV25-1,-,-,TGTGCCAGCAGAGAAGCACAGGGAGAACTGTTTTTT,CASREAQGELFF
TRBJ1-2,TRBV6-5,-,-,TGTGCCAGCAGTCCCCCAGACAGCCCCTATGGCTACACCTTC,CASSPPDSPYGYTF
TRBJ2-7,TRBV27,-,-,TGTGCCAGCAGTTTACAGCGGCAGGCCTACGAGCAGTACTTC,CASSLQRQAYEQYF
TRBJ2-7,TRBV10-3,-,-,TGTGCCATCAGTGAGGCTAGCCCAGAATACTACGAGCAGTACTTC,CAISEASPEYYEQYF
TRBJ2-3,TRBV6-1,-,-,TGTGCCAGCAGTGAGACGGCCCGGGTCGATACGCAGTATTTT,CASSETARVDTQYF
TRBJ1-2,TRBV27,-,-,TGTGCCAGCAGCTTCAGGGAGGGGTATGGCTACACCTTC,CASSFREGYGYTF
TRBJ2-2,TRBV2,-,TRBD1,TGTGCCAGCATGGGGGACAGCTTAATCACCGGGGAGCTGTTTTTT,CASMGDSLITGELFF
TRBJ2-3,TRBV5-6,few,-,TGTGCCAGCAGCTCTCTCGGGCAGGGTAGAGATACGCAGTATTTT,CASSSLGQGRDTQYF
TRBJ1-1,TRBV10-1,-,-,TGCGCCAGCAGACGACAGGTTCCCCCCTGTATGAACACTGAAGCTTTCTTT,CASRRQVPPCMNTEAFF
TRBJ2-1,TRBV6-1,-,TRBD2,TGTGCCAGCAGTGGGGGGACGAGCGGGAGAGGATACAATGAGCAGTTCTTC,CASSGGTSGRGYNEQFF
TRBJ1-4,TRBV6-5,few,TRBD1,TGTGCCAGCAGGGGACAGGGGGCGATTGAAAAACTGTTTTTT,CASRGQGAIEKLFF
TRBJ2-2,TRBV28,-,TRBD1,TGTGCCAGCAGCCCCTTCCGGACAGGGGTCACCGGGGAGCTGTTTTTT,CASSPFRTGVTGELFF
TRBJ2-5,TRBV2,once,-,TGTGCCAGCAGGTTACGATTTGGAGTCGCCCAGTACTTC,CASRLRFGVAQYF
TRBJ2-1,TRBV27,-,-,TGTGCCAGCAGTTTATCGGAGCGTTTACCTTCTGGCGAGCAGTTCTTC,CASSLSERLPSGEQFF
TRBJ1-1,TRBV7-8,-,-,TGTGCCAGCAGCTTCCCGGGGGGGCGCGGGGGCAACACTGAAGCTTTCTTT,CASSFPGGRGGNTEAFF
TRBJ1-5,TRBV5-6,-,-,TGTGCCAGCAGTCAAACGGGGGTGGGTGGCAATCAGCCCCAGCATTTT,CASSQTGVGGNQPQHF
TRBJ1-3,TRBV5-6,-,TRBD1,TGTGCCAGCAGATACACAGGGGAAAACACCATATATTTT,CASRYTGENTIYF
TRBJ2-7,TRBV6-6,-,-,TGTGCCAGCAGTTACTCGATGGTAGCGCAAGCCTACGAGCAGTACTTC,CASSYSMVAQAYEQYF
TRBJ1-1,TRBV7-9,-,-,TGTGCCAGCAGCTTCGCTCGCCTATACGCTGAAGCTTTCTTT,CASSFARLYAEAFF
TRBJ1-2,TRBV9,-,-,TGTGCCAGCAGCGTAAGCCGGGGGGGGGACTATGGCTACACCTTC,CASSVSRGGDYGYTF
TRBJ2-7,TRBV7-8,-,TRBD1,TGTGCCAGCAGCCCTAGGACAGGGATCTACGAGCAGTACTTC,CASSPRTGIYEQYF
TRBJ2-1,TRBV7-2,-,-,TGTGCCAGCAGCTTATCGACGGGAAACAATGAGCAGTTCTTC,CASSLSTGNNEQFF
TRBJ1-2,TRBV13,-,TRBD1,TGTGCCAGCAGCTTACGGGCAGGGGGCGCGGGGGGCTACACCTTC,CASSLRAGGAGGYTF
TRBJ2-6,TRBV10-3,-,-,TGTGCCATCAGTGAGTCGAAGGGGACTGGGGCCAACGTCCTGACTTTC,CAISESKGTGANVLTF
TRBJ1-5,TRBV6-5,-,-,TGTGCCAGCAGTTACTCTTCCGGGCAGCCCCAGCATTTT,CASSYSSGQPQHF
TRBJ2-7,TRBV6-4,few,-,TGTGCCAGCAGTCGGGAGCGGGCGGGCGAGCAGTACTTC,CASSRERAGEQYF
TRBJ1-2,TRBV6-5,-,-,TGTGCCAGCAGTTACTGGGGCCCTAGGGACTATGGCTACACCTTC,CASSYWGPRDYGYTF
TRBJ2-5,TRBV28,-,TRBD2,TGTGCCAGCAGTGCCCTACTAGCGGGAGCGGGGGAGACCCAGTACTTC,CASSALLAGAGETQYF
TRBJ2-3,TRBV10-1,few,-,TGCGCCAGCAGTGGGCCCAGGGGTACAGATACGCAGTATTTT,CASSGPRGTDTQYF
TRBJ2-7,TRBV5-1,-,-,TGCGCCAGCAGCCTCGACAGGCAAGGTTACGAGCAGTACTTC,CASSLDRQGYEQYF
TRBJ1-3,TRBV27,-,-,TGTGCCAGCAGCTCACCGGGCTCTGGAAACACCATATATTTT,CASSSPGSGNTIYF
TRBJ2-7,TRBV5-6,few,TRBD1,TGTGCCAGCAGCATTACAGGGGACTCCTACGAGCAGTACTTC,CASSITGDSYEQYF
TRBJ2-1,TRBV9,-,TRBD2,TGTGCCAGCAGCGTAGCAGCGGGAGGAAACAATGAGCAGTTCTTC,CASSVAAGGNNEQFF
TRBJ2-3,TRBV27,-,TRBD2,TGTGCCAGCAGTTTTTCTAGCGGGAGGGCCGGAGATACGCAGTATTTT,CASSFSSGRAGDTQYF
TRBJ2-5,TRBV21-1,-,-,TGTGCCAGCAGCAAAAGAGGTGAGAGGGAGACCCAGTACTTC,CASSKRGERETQYF
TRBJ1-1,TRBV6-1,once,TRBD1,TGTGCCAGCAGTGCCCGACAGGGGAACACTGAAGCTTTCTTT,CASSARQGNTEAFF
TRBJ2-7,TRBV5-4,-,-,TGTGCCAGCAGCTTGGATGGACAGACCTACGAGCAGTACTTC,CASSLDGQTYEQYF
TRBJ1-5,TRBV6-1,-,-,TGTGCCAGCAGTGAAAGGTGGAGGGAAGGCCTTCAGCCCCAGCATTTT,CASSERWREGLQPQHF